A selection of T cell receptor beta chains follows, all from one sample in a study of cytomegalovirus exposure and HLA in healthy donors. The table came from immunoSEQ multiplex PCR; TCRdb's copy has only in-frame clones and leaves some out. The sample records 180,000 or so clones, around 80% being singletons. The sample consisted of PBMCs. The origin of the receptors is a man aged 18 to 29 in good health and CMV-seronegative. Both conserved end residues are part of each CDR3. The D gene is left open where the match is weak. The size entry is marked missing in some rows and otherwise reads once, few, many or a size class.

TRBJ2-1 | . | TRBV30 | once | CAWSPRVAEGGFF | TGTGCCTGGAGTCCCCGGGTTGCGGAAGGGGGGTTCTTC
TRBJ2-1 | TRBD2 | TRBV5-1 | once | CASSTGLAGVNEQFF | TGCGCCAGCAGCACCGGTCTAGCGGGAGTTAATGAGCAGTTCTTC
TRBJ2-7 | . | TRBV9 | few | CASSSGTVAYEQYF | TGTGCCAGCAGCTCCGGTACGGTCGCTTACGAGCAGTACTTC
TRBJ2-6 | . | TRBV2 | . | CARENGQLTSGANVLTF | TGTGCCAGGGAAAACGGACAGTTAACCTCTGGGGCCAACGTCCTGACTTTC
TRBJ1-2 | . | TRBV10-3 | . | CAISAQGNYGYTF | TGTGCCATCAGCGCCCAGGGGAACTATGGCTACACCTTC
TRBJ1-4 | TRBD1 | TRBV10-3 | . | CATTKRTGSDEKLFF | TGTGCCACCACAAAGCGGACAGGGAGTGATGAAAAACTGTTTTTT
TRBJ2-5 | . | TRBV6-6 | . | CASTPSSRETQYF | TGTGCCAGCACCCCTAGCAGTCGGGAGACCCAGTACTTC
TRBJ2-3 | . | TRBV7-2 | . | CASSLAEPQYF | TGTGCCAGCAGCTTAGCCGAGCCGCAGTATTTT
TRBJ2-1 | . | TRBV15 | once | CATSRVSSYNEQFF | TGTGCCACCAGCCGGGTGAGCTCCTACAATGAGCAGTTCTTC
TRBJ2-2 | . | TRBV21-1 | few | CASNQNRTSGGATGELFF | TGTGCCAGCAACCAGAATCGGACTAGCGGGGGGGCCACCGGGGAGCTGTTTTTT
TRBJ2-7 | . | TRBV20-1 | . | CSARVRYEQYF | TGCAGTGCTAGAGTCCGCTACGAGCAGTACTTC
TRBJ2-7 | TRBD1 | TRBV6-5 | . | CASSRGTGGVYEQYF | TGTGCCAGCAGTCGAGGGACAGGGGGCGTCTACGAGCAGTACTTC
TRBJ2-7 | TRBD2 | TRBV13 | . | CASRHQSGTSYEQYF | TGTGCCAGCAGGCATCAGAGCGGGACTTCCTACGAGCAGTACTTC
TRBJ1-3 | TRBD1 | TRBV27 | . | CASSLRWTGVLSGNTIYF | TGTGCCAGCAGTTTGAGATGGACAGGCGTCCTCTCTGGAAACACCATATATTTT
TRBJ2-1 | TRBD2 | TRBV7-8 | once | CASSTGGLAGGISYNEQFF | TGTGCCAGCAGCACGGGCGGGCTAGCGGGGGGGATTTCCTACAATGAGCAGTTCTTC
TRBJ2-2 | . | TRBV7-9 | . | CASSRNLAPLGGELFF | TGTGCCAGCAGCCGGAACCTAGCGCCCCTAGGAGGGGAGCTGTTTTTT
TRBJ2-7 | TRBD1 | TRBV6-1 | . | CASSGTGLIYEQYF | TGTGCCAGCAGTGGGACAGGGCTGATCTACGAGCAGTACTTC
TRBJ1-6 | TRBD1 | TRBV6-1 | . | CASDREDNSPLHF | TGTGCCAGCGACAGGGAGGATAATTCACCCCTCCACTTT
TRBJ2-7 | TRBD1 | TRBV25-1 | . | CASSARVGQAVSYEQYF | TGTGCCAGCAGTGCCCGGGTGGGACAGGCGGTGTCCTACGAGCAGTACTTC
TRBJ2-1 | . | TRBV27 | . | CASSFIPQGMDEQFF | TGTGCCAGCAGTTTCATCCCACAGGGAATGGATGAGCAGTTCTTC
TRBJ1-2 | TRBD1 | TRBV11-2 | . | CASSGPGQHVADYGYTF | TGTGCCAGCAGCGGACCGGGACAGCACGTCGCAGACTATGGCTACACCTTC
TRBJ2-1 | TRBD1 | TRBV7-9 | . | CASSSRDRNLNEQFF | TGTGCCAGCAGCTCCCGGGACAGAAATTTGAATGAGCAGTTCTTC
TRBJ2-7 | . | TRBV6-4 | . | CASSDRARDIYEQYF | TGTGCCAGCAGTGACCGGGCCAGGGATATCTACGAGCAGTACTTC
TRBJ2-1 | . | TRBV19 | few | CASRAGSGAISYNEQFF | TGTGCCAGTAGGGCGGGATCTGGGGCTATTTCCTACAATGAGCAGTTCTTC
TRBJ1-4 | TRBD1 | TRBV2 | . | CASRLQGYNEKLFF | TGTGCCAGCAGATTACAGGGGTATAATGAAAAACTGTTTTTT
TRBJ1-4 | . | TRBV7-6 | . | CASSLARGRLNEKLFF | TGTGCCAGCAGCTTAGCCCGAGGGCGTCTTAATGAAAAACTGTTTTTT
TRBJ1-2 | . | TRBV28 | . | CASSLSAGGYGYTF | TGTGCCAGCAGTTTATCAGCCGGGGGGTATGGCTACACCTTC
TRBJ2-5 | TRBD2 | TRBV4-1 | once | CASSQATREAQYF | TGCGCCAGCAGCCAGGCTACCCGGGAGGCCCAGTACTTC
TRBJ2-2 | . | TRBV9 | . | CASRGNGAANTGELFF | TGTGCCAGCAGGGGGAACGGAGCGGCGAACACCGGGGAGCTGTTTTTT
TRBJ2-2 | TRBD2 | TRBV7-6 | . | CASSLAPQRGTTGELFF | TGTGCCAGCAGCTTAGCCCCCCAGCGGGGGACCACCGGGGAGCTGTTTTTT
TRBJ2-2 | TRBD1 | TRBV19 | . | CASSGGTGLNTGELFF | TGTGCCAGTAGCGGGGGGACAGGGCTGAACACCGGGGAGCTGTTTTTT
TRBJ2-7 | . | TRBV9 | . | CASSVDAGVEQYF | TGTGCCAGCAGCGTAGATGCAGGTGTGGAGCAGTACTTC
TRBJ2-3 | TRBD2 | TRBV7-3 | . | CASSLRGLAGRRTDTQYF | TGTGCCAGCAGCTTGCGGGGACTAGCGGGGCGGCGCACAGATACGCAGTATTTT
TRBJ1-1 | . | TRBV29-1 | . | CSVETVSGTEAFF | TGCAGCGTTGAAACAGTGTCAGGCACTGAAGCTTTCTTT
TRBJ2-3 | . | TRBV29-1 | few | CSVDGPSTDTQYF | TGCAGCGTTGATGGGCCGAGCACAGATACGCAGTATTTT
TRBJ1-2 | . | TRBV29-1 | . | CSVLQSSGYGYTF | TGCAGCGTGCTCCAATCCTCGGGCTATGGCTACACCTTC
TRBJ2-7 | . | TRBV28 | . | CAARGNHYEQYF | TGTGCCGCTCGGGGAAACCACTACGAGCAGTACTTC
TRBJ1-1 | . | TRBV28 | . | CASTSGGGGAFF | TGTGCCAGCACCTCCGGAGGGGGGGGAGCTTTCTTT
TRBJ1-1 | . | TRBV6-5 | . | CASSYSMRAEAFF | TGTGCCAGCAGTTACTCAATGCGGGCTGAAGCTTTCTTT
TRBJ1-4 | TRBD1 | TRBV19 | . | CASSPLGQASNEKLFF | TGTGCCAGTAGTCCCCTGGGACAGGCGTCTAATGAAAAACTGTTTTTT
TRBJ1-1 | TRBD1 | TRBV30 | . | CAWRGDRVGGEAFF | TGTGCCTGGAGGGGGGACAGGGTGGGGGGTGAAGCTTTCTTT
TRBJ2-1 | . | TRBV2 | . | CASNRYNEQFF | TGTGCCAGCAATCGCTACAATGAGCAGTTCTTC
TRBJ2-1 | . | TRBV9 | few | CASSADYPSYNEQFF | TGTGCCAGCAGCGCAGACTACCCTTCCTACAATGAGCAGTTCTTC
TRBJ2-7 | TRBD1 | TRBV5-4 | . | CASSLEPLPGQTHEQYF | TGTGCCAGCAGCTTGGAACCTCTACCGGGACAGACGCACGAGCAGTACTTC
TRBJ2-2 | . | TRBV11-3 | . | CASSPGTGELFF | TGTGCCAGCAGCCCGGGAACCGGGGAGCTGTTTTTT
TRBJ1-5 | . | TRBV7-2 | . | CASSLTGMRPQPQHF | TGTGCCAGCAGCCTAACAGGGATGCGGCCACAGCCCCAGCATTTT
TRBJ2-2 | TRBD1 | TRBV5-4 | . | CASGMGRGQGAAGELFF | TGTGCCAGCGGCATGGGACGGGGACAGGGGGCTGCCGGGGAGCTGTTTTTT
TRBJ2-1 | . | TRBV2 | few | CASSEVVRVPEQFF | TGTGCCAGCAGTGAAGTAGTCAGGGTGCCTGAGCAGTTCTTC
TRBJ1-6 | . | TRBV5-6 | . | CASSLRGSGHSPLHF | TGTGCCAGCAGTCTCAGGGGTTCGGGCCATTCACCCCTCCACTTT